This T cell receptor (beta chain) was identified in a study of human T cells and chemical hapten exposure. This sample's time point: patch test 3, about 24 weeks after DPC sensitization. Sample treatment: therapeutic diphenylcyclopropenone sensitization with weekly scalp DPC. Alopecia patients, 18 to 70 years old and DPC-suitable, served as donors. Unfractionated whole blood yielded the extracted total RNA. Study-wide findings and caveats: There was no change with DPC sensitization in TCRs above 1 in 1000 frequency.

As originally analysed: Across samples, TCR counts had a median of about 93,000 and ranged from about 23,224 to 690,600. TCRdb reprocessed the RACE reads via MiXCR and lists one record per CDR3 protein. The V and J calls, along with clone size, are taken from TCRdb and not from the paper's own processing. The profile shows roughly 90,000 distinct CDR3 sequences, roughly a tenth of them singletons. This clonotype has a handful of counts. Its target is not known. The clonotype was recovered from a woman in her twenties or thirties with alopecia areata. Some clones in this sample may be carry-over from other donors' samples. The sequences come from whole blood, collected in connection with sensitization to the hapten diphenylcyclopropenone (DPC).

The DNA for the CDR3 is TGCGCCAGCAGCCAAGAGCGAAGGGGGCAATCCTATAACTATGGCTACACCTTC. Protein: CASSQERRGQSYNYGYTF. The genes are TRBV4-1 and TRBJ1-2, with 7 bases identical to TRBD1. CDR1 is MGHRA, CDR2 YSYEKL, per germline. The CDR3 is 18 amino acids. The V gene end was trimmed by 0 bases and the J gene end by 1 base; junction bases not matched to a gene: 11.